These 23 T cell receptor beta chains were all obtained from the same sample, sequenced in a study of CD8+ T cells in alopecia areata. In each case, RNA was isolated and then reverse transcribed into cDNA as the sequencing template. Clones were read by immunoSEQ multiplex PCR, and TCRdb kept only the in-frame ones, dropping some. The data contain about 200,000 clones, roughly 64% of them seen just once; the ten biggest clones take up roughly 5%. The treatment: oral pan-JAK inhibitor, 5-10 mg twice daily. This sample comprised CD4+ T cells sorted from blood, obtained at week 24, from a patient treated with tofacitinib. The source is a human donor with alopecia areata.

The V and J genes are TRBV5-1 and TRBJ2-3; no reliable D call. Germline lookup yields CDR1 SGHRS and CDR2 YFSETQ. The length of the CDR3 is 15 residues. V was clipped by 1 base and J by 0 bases, with 9 bases between them. CDR3 coding DNA: TGCGCCAGCAGCTTGATCCAGGAGAGCACAGATACGCAGTATTTT. Protein product: CASSLIQESTDTQYF.

The chain combines TRBV2 with TRBJ2-5; D is unclear. The CDR3 length is 12 residues. V dropped 6 bases and J dropped 5 bases, with 10 bases sitting between them. Germline CDR1 and CDR2: SNHLY and FYNNEI. CDR3 sequence: CASRSAGETQYF. The CDR3 bases are TGTGCCAGCAGGTCCGCCGGGGAGACCCAGTACTTC.

This clone was detected a few times. The chain links TRBV18 to TRBJ1-2; TRBD1 aligns across 7 bases. V gave up 3 bases and J gave up 6 bases; unmatched junction bases: 4. The germline V gene encodes CDR1 KGHSH and CDR2 LQKENI. The CDR3 is made up of 13 amino acids. As DNA, the CDR3 is TGTGCCAGCTCACCCCGGGACAGCGATGGCTACACCTTC. Translated: CASSPRDSDGYTF. The full variable domain, rest sourced from reference TRBV18 and TRBJ1-2, is NAGVMQNPRHLVRRRGQEARLRCSPMKGHSHVYWYRQLPEEGLKFMVYLQKENIIDESGMPKERFSAEFPKEGPSILRIQQVVRGDSAAYFCASSPRDSDGYTFGSGTRLTVV.

V and J are TRBV6-6 and TRBJ1-1; 8 positions match TRBD1. Germline V gene data show CDR1 as MNHNY and CDR2 as SVGAGI (reference sequence). The CDR3 extends over 13 amino acids. Trimming at V came to 8 bases and at J to 0 bases, leaving 2 bases not matched to a gene. CDR3 sequence reads: CASHRGMNTEAFF. The CDR3 coding sequence is TGTGCCAGCCACAGGGGGATGAACACTGAAGCTTTCTTT.

This clone has a handful of counts. This sequence joins TRBV4-3 and TRBJ2-1; D may be TRBD1 (5 bases). This CDR3 region has 17 residues. The germline gives CDR1 LGHNA, CDR2 YSLEER. V lost 4 bases to trimming and J lost 0 bases, with 16 bases between them. CDR3 sequence reads: CASSPSPTAVSYNEQFF. CDR3 DNA: TGCGCCAGCAGCCCAAGTCCGACAGCTGTCTCCTACAATGAGCAGTTCTTC.

The chain uses TRBV15 and TRBJ2-7; 8 bases align to TRBD1. V lost 4 bases to trimming and J lost 6 bases; unmatched junction nucleotides: 8. CDR1 is LNHNV, CDR2 YYDKDF, per germline (reference sequence). The CDR3 totals 14 residues. CDR3 sequence reads: CATSIGTGFSEQYF. DNA for the CDR3: TGTGCCACCAGCATCGGGACAGGCTTTAGCGAGCAGTACTTC. Combining the CDR3 with reference TRBV15 and TRBJ2-7 gives the whole variable domain DAMVIQNPRYQVTQFGKPVTLSCSQTLNHNVMYWYQQKSSQAPKLLFHYYDKDFNNEADTPDNFQSRRPNTSFCFLDIRSPGLGDTAMYLCATSIGTGFSEQYFGPGTRLTVT.

On this clone itself: The sample holds other DNA sequences that translate to the same CDR3. The chain links TRBV5-1 to TRBJ2-2; D unresolved. The germline V gene has CDR1 SGHRS and CDR2 YFSETQ. Trimming took off 1 base at V and 2 bases at J, with 3 bases between the two ends. This CDR3 is 13 amino acids long. The CDR3 loop reads CASSLTNTGELFF. The CDR3 bases are TGCGCCAGCAGCTTGACTAACACCGGGGAGCTGTTTTTT.

V and J are TRBV7-2 and TRBJ2-3; perhaps TRBD2 as D (5 bases). This CDR3 is built from 13 residues. Germline values: CDR1 SGHTA, CDR2 FQGNSA. V lost 0 bases to trimming and J lost 9 bases, with 10 bases between them. CDR3 protein: CASSLAWRPTQYF. CDR3 in DNA: TGTGCCAGCAGCTTAGCTTGGAGGCCGACGCAGTATTTT.

This clone was detected only a few times. The J gene is TRBJ1-5, the V gene TRBV2; TRBD1 might be the D (6 bases). Trimming left V 5 bases short and J 4 bases short, with 15 bases between. Looked up from germline, CDR1 is SNHLY and CDR2 is FYNNEI. The CDR3 is made up of 15 amino acids. CDR3 DNA: TGTGCCAGCAGTCAAGAGGGGGGGGTAAATCAGCCCCAGCATTTT. This encodes CASSQEGGVNQPQHF.

DNA of the CDR3: TGTGCCACCAGCAGAGTGTACGGATACCAGACCACAGATACGCAGTATTTT. It specifies CATSRVYGYQTTDTQYF. This chain uses TRBV15 with TRBJ2-3, with no clear D. The CDR3 covers 17 residues. V was pared by 1 base and J by 2 bases, with 16 bases between. Germline assignment: CDR1 LNHNV and CDR2 YYDKDF (reference sequence). Variable domain in full (rest from reference TRBV15 and TRBJ2-3): DAMVIQNPRYQVTQFGKPVTLSCSQTLNHNVMYWYQQKSSQAPKLLFHYYDKDFNNEADTPDNFQSRRPNTSFCFLDIRSPGLGDTAMYLCATSRVYGYQTTDTQYFGPGTRLTVL.

This rearrangement joins TRBV30 to TRBJ1-2; D remains ambiguous. Germline V gene sequence: CDR1 GTSNPN, CDR2 SVGIG (reference sequence). Between the trimmed V and J ends, which lost 6 bases and 1 base, there was a span of 6 bases. The CDR3 loop spans 11 amino acids. The chain's CDR3 is CACGVNYGYTF. CDR3 bases: TGTGCCTGTGGGGTTAACTATGGCTACACCTTC.

This clone was seen more than once but under ten times. The CDR3 sequence is CASSQIHRDREYQPQHF. As DNA, the CDR3 is TGTGCCAGCAGCCAAATCCACCGGGACAGGGAATACCAGCCCCAGCATTTT. V usage is TRBV7-2 and J usage is TRBJ1-5; 9 bases agree with TRBD1. The CDR3 runs to 17 residues. Looked up from germline, CDR1 is SGHTA and CDR2 is FQGNSA. V shed 5 bases and J 7 bases; nucleotides not matched to a gene: 15. Complete variable domain (other parts from reference TRBV7-2 and TRBJ1-5): GAGVSQSPSNKVTEKGKDVELRCDPISGHTALYWYRQSLGQGLEFLIYFQGNSAPDKSGLPSDRFSAERTGGSVSTLTIQRTQQEDSAVYLCASSQIHRDREYQPQHFGDGTRLSIL.

V is TRBV7-9 and J is TRBJ1-1; D not certain. Trimming removed 2 bases from V and 6 bases from J, with 13 bases in between. The CDR3 has 14 amino acids. Germline V lookup: CDR1 SEHNR, CDR2 FQNEAQ (reference sequence). The CDR3 DNA is TGTGCCAGCAGCTTAAACAATCGAGGTCCTGAAGCTTTCTTT. It codes for CASSLNNRGPEAFF.

This clone was detected a few times. The V call is TRBV5-1, the J call TRBJ1-1; no clear D gene. CDR3 size: 14 residues. Between the trimmed V and J ends, which lost 4 bases and 4 bases, there was a span of 14 bases. Germline CDR1 is SGHRS and CDR2 is YFSETQ. The CDR3 is CASSPRPESTEAFF. The CDR3, as DNA: TGCGCCAGCAGCCCCAGGCCAGAAAGCACTGAAGCTTTCTTT.

V is TRBV7-3 and J is TRBJ2-3; TRBD2 might be the D (6 bases). The ends were cut back, 1 base at V and 2 bases at J, with 16 bases in the middle. Germline lookup yields CDR1 SGHTA and CDR2 FQGTGA. The CDR3 consists of 17 residues. CDR3 nucleotides: TGTGCCAGCAGCTTAAAGCGTGGCGGGGCAAACACAGATACGCAGTATTTT. It yields the protein CASSLKRGGANTDTQYF.

The chain couples TRBV7-2 to TRBJ2-6; the D is unclear. Trimming took 1 base from V and 1 from J, leaving 14 bases between them. Germline V CDR1 and CDR2: SGHTA, FQGNSA. This CDR3 is 18 amino acids long. The CDR3 is CASSLGAGRASGANVLTF. CDR3 coding DNA: TGTGCCAGCAGCTTAGGGGCAGGACGCGCATCTGGGGCCAACGTCCTGACTTTC.

The chain combines TRBV6-1 with TRBJ2-3; D possibly corresponds to TRBD2 (6 bases). CDR1 is MNHNS, CDR2 SASEGT, per germline. CDR3 length: 12 residues. The V and J ends lost 8 bases and 6 bases respectively, with 12 bases between them. In DNA form, the CDR3 reads TGTGCCAGCGTTGGGACTGCTGATACGCAGTATTTT. As protein: CASVGTADTQYF.

The J gene is TRBJ1-2, the V gene TRBV6-5; D is ambiguous. This CDR3 is built from 13 residues. Trimming removed 8 bases at V and 3 bases at J, with 13 bases between. Germline CDR1 is MNHEY and CDR2 is SVGAGI. The CDR3 nucleotides are TGTGCCAGCTCAACCGTGAGAGACTATGGCTACACCTTC. The encoded protein is CASSTVRDYGYTF.

This chain links TRBV4-1 with TRBJ2-3; D unresolved. The CDR3 runs to 13 residues. Trimming removed 5 bases from V and 2 bases from J, with 8 bases in between. Germline V gene data show CDR1 as MGHRA and CDR2 as YSYEKL. CDR3 nucleotides: TGCGCCAGCAGCTTATGGACCACAGATACGCAGTATTTT. Its translation: CASSLWTTDTQYF.

The rearrangement uses TRBV7-2 and TRBJ2-5, with D tentatively TRBD1 or TRBD2 (5 bases each). V lost 4 bases and J 2 bases, leaving 14 bases between the germline ends. The CDR3 has 15 residues. Per the germline V gene, CDR1 is SGHTA and CDR2 is FQGNSA. The CDR3 nucleotides read TGTGCCAGCAGCTCTCAGGGACGGCAACAAGAGACCCAGTACTTC. Translation: CASSSQGRQQETQYF.

This chain uses TRBV18 with TRBJ2-5, with D perhaps matching TRBD2 (5 bases). CDR1 is KGHSH, CDR2 LQKENI, per germline. Trimming stripped 3 bases from V and 4 bases from J, with 18 bases between. The CDR3 has 16 residues. CDR3 residues: CASSPTRAAVGETQYF. The CDR3 nucleotides read TGTGCCAGCTCACCTACTCGAGCGGCCGTAGGAGAGACCCAGTACTTC.

The chain combines TRBV7-9 with TRBJ2-3; TRBD2 matches at 7 bases. The CDR3 runs to 15 residues. V gave up 4 bases and J gave up 2 bases; unmatched junction bases: 6. Germline V gene lookup returns CDR1 SEHNR and CDR2 FQNEAQ (reference sequence). CDR3 in amino acids: CASSSSGFYTDTQYF. The CDR3 nucleotides read TGTGCCAGCAGCTCTAGCGGTTTCTACACAGATACGCAGTATTTT.

The rearrangement links TRBV2 to TRBJ1-6, with TRBD1 identical over 9 bases. The V gene end was trimmed by 5 bases and the J gene end by 9 bases; junction bases not matched to a gene: 8. Germline V gene data show CDR1 as SNHLY and CDR2 as FYNNEI. This CDR3 is 15 amino acids long. The CDR3 loop is CASSFTQGASSPLHF. The CDR3 nucleotides read TGTGCCAGCAGTTTTACACAGGGGGCAAGTTCACCCCTCCACTTT.